These 19 T cell receptor beta chains were all obtained from the same sample, sequenced in a study of T-cell reconstitution after alpha-beta-depleted transplantation in children. Preparation of the TCRbeta library involved a method that used unique molecular identifiers. A single record per CDR3 protein comes from TCRdb applying MiXCR to the PCR reads. The table has 190,000 or so distinct CDR3 sequences, more than 12% seen once; the top ten hold over 10%. Sequenced material: PBMCs from the stem cell graft donor, taken from the stem cell graft. The receptors stem from a human donor who donated a stem cell graft to a child with acute lymphoblastic leukemia.

In the case of this clonotype: This clone may be a read error of a much larger clone one base away. The rearrangement links TRBV20-1 to TRBJ1-5; 7 bases fit TRBD1. The V gene's germline CDR1 is DFQATT and CDR2 SNEGSKA (reference sequence). The CDR3 spans 19 residues. Germline trimming cut 4 bases from V and 3 bases from J; bases unmatched to any gene: 21. CDR3 residues: CSATAQLRQGGSHNQPQHF. The CDR3 DNA follows: TGCAGTGCTACCGCTCAACTGCGACAGGGTGGTTCCCACAATCAGCCCCAGCATTTT.

This clonotype has a handful of counts. This sequence joins TRBV14 and TRBJ2-6; either TRBD1 or TRBD2 may fit D (5 bases each). The V gene's germline CDR1 is SGHDN and CDR2 FVKESK. V was cut by 4 bases and J by 2 bases, with 9 bases left in between. This CDR3 spans 15 amino acids. The CDR3 reads CASSPGAAGANVLTF. The CDR3 DNA follows: TGTGCCAGCAGCCCCGGGGCAGCTGGGGCCAACGTCCTGACTTTC.

This clonotype was seen at least ten times. The rearrangement joins TRBV29-1 to TRBJ1-1; maybe TRBD1 (5 bases). V lost 3 bases, J lost 3 bases, and 11 bases lay in between. The CDR3 loop spans 13 amino acids. Per the germline V gene, CDR1 is SQVTM and CDR2 is ANQGSEA. The CDR3 protein is CSVEGGIDTEAFF. The CDR3 DNA follows: TGCAGCGTTGAGGGGGGGATCGACACTGAAGCTTTCTTT.

The rearrangement joins TRBV5-1 to TRBJ2-5; TRBD1 agrees at 12 bases. The germline V gene encodes CDR1 SGHRS and CDR2 YFSETQ. V was pared by 1 base and J by 10 bases, with 8 bases of the junction left unmatched. The CDR3 totals 15 residues. DNA of the CDR3: TGCGCCAGCAGCTTGAGCCGGGACAGGGGGCCAGGCCAGTACTTC. It encodes CASSLSRDRGPGQYF.

This clonotype has a count of ten or more. The gene calls are TRBV12-3 or TRBV12-4 and TRBJ2-7, with D possibly TRBD2 on 6 matching bases. The CDR3 loop spans 16 amino acids. V was shortened by 7 bases and J by 7 bases, with 26 bases between the two germline ends. For the CDR3, the DNA is TGTGCCAGCACCCTAATTGAGGGAGGCCTCCACCGGGAGCAGTACTTC. Its translation is CASTLIEGGLHREQYF.

The table lists this clonotype with many counts. The rearrangement uses TRBV11-2 and TRBJ2-6; D is unresolved. There are 14 residues in the CDR3. V was trimmed by 4 bases and J by 3 bases, leaving 7 bases between them. CDR1 and CDR2 from the germline V gene are SGHAT and FQNNGV. In nucleotides, the CDR3 is TGTGCCAGCAGCTCCGGCGGTGGGGCCAACGTCCTGACTTTC. Its protein product is CASSSGGGANVLTF.

This clonotype was recorded at least ten times. The chain links TRBV7-9 to TRBJ2-3; 8 positions agree with TRBD2. Trimming cost V 3 bases and J 2 bases; bases outside gene matches: 4. Germline values: CDR1 SEHNR, CDR2 FQNEAQ (reference sequence). This CDR3 is built from 15 residues. CDR3 residues: CASSFEAGDTDTQYF. In DNA, the CDR3 is TGTGCCAGCAGCTTTGAAGCGGGAGACACAGATACGCAGTATTTT.

At least ten counts were recorded for this clonotype. The chain has TRBV20-1 and TRBJ1-1; 8 bases match TRBD1. Germline V CDR1 and CDR2: DFQATT, SNEGSKA (reference sequence). V shed 3 bases and J 3 bases; nucleotides not matched to a gene: 12. The CDR3 length is 16 residues. The CDR3 region has the DNA TGCAGTGCTAGCCCCCTCGACAGGGGATATGACACTGAAGCTTTCTTT. Translation gives CSASPLDRGYDTEAFF.

This clonotype has ten or more counts. The V gene is TRBV12-3 or TRBV12-4, the J gene TRBJ1-1, with 7 bases lining up with TRBD1. This CDR3 comprises 12 residues. V lost 3 bases, J lost 8 bases, and 3 bases stayed unmatched. The CDR3 DNA follows: TGTGCCAGCAGTTTTTGGGACAGCGAAGCTTTCTTT. Its translation: CASSFWDSEAFF.

This clonotype was counted many times. This sequence joins TRBV5-4 and TRBJ2-1; D ambiguous. Trimming removed 3 bases from V and 4 bases from J, with 17 bases in between. The V gene's germline CDR1 is SGHNT and CDR2 YYREEE (reference sequence). The CDR3 is 16 residues long. CDR3 amino acids: CASSSRLPGPYNEQFF. CDR3 DNA: TGTGCCAGCAGCTCGCGGTTGCCCGGGCCATACAATGAGCAGTTCTTC. Full variable domain (outside the CDR3, taken from reference TRBV5-4 and TRBJ2-1): ETGVTQSPTHLIKTRGQQVTLRCSSQSGHNTVSWYQQALGQGPQFIFQYYREEENGRGNFPPRFSGLQFPNYSSELNVNALELDDSALYLCASSSRLPGPYNEQFFGPGTRLTVL.

This clonotype has at least ten counts. J is TRBJ2-2 and V is TRBV6-1; TRBD2 matches 9 bases. The CDR3 is 17 residues long. Germline trimming cut 6 bases from V and 5 bases from J; bases unmatched to any gene: 13. Germline V gene data show CDR1 as MNHNS and CDR2 as SASEGT. CDR3 in DNA: TGTGCCAGCAGCCCGAGGGGTAGCGGGAGTCGTACCGGGGAGCTGTTTTTT. Amino acid sequence: CASSPRGSGSRTGELFF.

This clonotype has a count of ten or more. This chain joins TRBV7-8 and TRBJ2-4; D might be TRBD2 (5 bases). V was clipped by 3 bases and J by 0 bases, with 15 bases between them. Germline CDR1 and CDR2: SGHVS and FQNEAQ. The CDR3 covers 17 residues. This chain's CDR3 is CASSLDGVGLAKNIQYF. The DNA of the CDR3 is TGTGCCAGCAGCTTGGACGGGGTAGGCCTAGCCAAAAACATTCAGTACTTC.

This clonotype was detected many times. The chain has TRBV20-1 and TRBJ2-1; D perhaps matches TRBD1 (5 bases). The germline V gene encodes CDR1 DFQATT and CDR2 SNEGSKA (reference sequence). V was cut by 3 bases and J by 4 bases, with 16 bases left in between. The length of the CDR3 is 15 residues. The CDR3 loop reads CSASPLDNPYNEQFF. The CDR3 DNA reads as TGCAGTGCTAGTCCTCTGGACAACCCATACAATGAGCAGTTCTTC.

This clonotype has a count of ten or more. The V gene is TRBV10-3, the J gene TRBJ1-5; no clear D. In germline, CDR1 is ENHRY, CDR2 SYGVKD. The CDR3 totals 14 residues. Trimming took off 2 bases at V and 3 bases at J, with 8 bases between the two ends. This CDR3 is CAISETNINQPQHF. In nucleotides, the CDR3 is TGTGCCATCAGTGAGACTAATATCAATCAGCCCCAGCATTTT.

This clonotype has at least ten counts. The chain has TRBV20-1 and TRBJ2-1, with 7 bases that match TRBD2. Germline loops: CDR1 DFQATT, CDR2 SNEGSKA (reference sequence). There are 14 residues in the CDR3. Unmatched junction bases numbered 10, after V lost 1 base and J lost 10 bases. CDR3: CSARVRGDRGEQFF. In nucleotides, the CDR3 is TGCAGTGCTAGAGTCCGGGGGGATAGGGGCGAGCAGTTCTTC.

This clonotype has a count of ten or more. This sequence joins TRBV5-5 and TRBJ2-2; D is ambiguous. CDR3 length: 13 amino acids. Germline loops: CDR1 SGHKS, CDR2 YYEKEE (reference sequence). V shed 3 bases and J shed 7 bases, with 10 bases lying between them. CDR3 DNA: TGTGCCAGCAGCTCGACCCGATACGGGGAGCTGTTTTTT. Its translation: CASSSTRYGELFF. Supplemented by reference TRBV5-5 and TRBJ2-2, the full variable domain reads DAGVTQSPTHLIKTRGQQVTLRCSPISGHKSVSWYQQVLGQGPQFIFQYYEKEERGRGNFPDRFSARQFPNYSSELNVNALLLGDSALYLCASSSTRYGELFFGEGSRLTVL.

In this sample, this clonotype turned up many times. This chain uses TRBV5-1 with TRBJ2-1; the match to TRBD1 covers 7 bases. The CDR3 covers 15 residues. Trimming took 4 bases from V and 4 from J; bases not matched to a gene: 8. Germline V gives CDR1 SGHRS, CDR2 YFSETQ. In DNA, the CDR3 is TGCGCCAGCAGCCCTACCGGGACAGCTTACAATGAGCAGTTCTTC. Encoded protein: CASSPTGTAYNEQFF.

The sample holds many counts of this clonotype. V usage is TRBV5-1 and J usage is TRBJ2-7; unclear D gene. V lost 4 bases and J 4 bases, leaving 15 bases between the germline ends. Germline V gene sequence: CDR1 SGHRS, CDR2 YFSETQ. CDR3 length: 14 amino acids. In DNA, the CDR3 is TGCGCCAGCAGCGTATGGGCAGACCAGTACGAGCAGTACTTC. It encodes CASSVWADQYEQYF.

This clonotype was observed many times. This chain uses TRBV5-1 with TRBJ2-5; the D gene could be TRBD1 or TRBD2 (5 bases each). The CDR3 runs to 14 residues. CDR1 is SGHRS, CDR2 YFSETQ, per germline. V was clipped by 1 base and J by 5 bases, with 12 bases between them. CDR3 nucleotide sequence: TGCGCCAGCAGCTTGATGGGGGTTAGGGAGACCCAGTACTTC. This sequence encodes CASSLMGVRETQYF.